Listed here are 18 T cell receptor beta chains from one sample, sequenced in a study of T cell changes during pregnancy in multiple sclerosis. Profiling relied on immunoSEQ multiplex PCR, and the TCRdb table lists in-frame clones only, not all of them. The sample lists roughly 53,000 clones, roughly 92% occurring once. Sequenced material: CD4+ T cells from peripheral blood mononuclear cells, taken in the third trimester of pregnancy. These receptors were taken from a female donor with multiple sclerosis, enrolled in a pregnancy study.

The gene calls are TRBV2 and TRBJ1-2, with a tentative D call TRBD1 (5 bases). With 6 bases removed from V and 4 bases from J, the gap between germline ends came to 12 bases. Germline V gives CDR1 SNHLY, CDR2 FYNNEI. The length of the CDR3 is 13 residues. The CDR3 coding sequence is TGTGCCAGCAGCCTCGGACAAGTCTATGGCTACACCTTC. As protein: CASSLGQVYGYTF.

This rearrangement joins TRBV6-5 to TRBJ2-7; 7 bases line up with TRBD1. J was trimmed by 3 bases and V by 8 bases; bases with no gene match: 10. The CDR3 is made up of 14 amino acids. Germline lookup yields CDR1 MNHEY and CDR2 SVGAGI. DNA for the CDR3: TGTGCCAGCTCACGACAGGGCGAGGGCTACGAGCAGTACTTC. Translation gives CASSRQGEGYEQYF.

This sequence joins TRBV5-1 and TRBJ2-1, with D tentatively TRBD2 (5 bases). V was pared by 4 bases and J by 6 bases, with 11 bases between. Germline CDR1 reads SGHRS; CDR2 reads YFSETQ. This CDR3 comprises 13 residues. CDR3 coding DNA: TGCGCCAGCAGCCCGACGGGGTCCAATGAGCAGTTCTTC. This sequence encodes CASSPTGSNEQFF. The full variable domain, its missing parts supplied by reference TRBV5-1 and TRBJ2-1, is KAGVTQTPRYLIKTRGQQVTLSCSPISGHRSVSWYQQTPGQGLQFLFEYFSETQRNKGNFPGRFSGRQFSNSRSEMNVSTLELGDSALYLCASSPTGSNEQFFGPGTRLTVL.

The chain carries TRBV11-2 and TRBJ2-1; TRBD2 matches at 9 bases. CDR3 length: 17 amino acids. Germline V CDR1 and CDR2: SGHAT, FQNNGV. The ends lost 1 base at V and 8 bases at J; junction bases unmatched: 12. The CDR3 DNA follows: TGTGCCAGCAGCTTAGGGGGTAGCGGGAGAAAGGGGGATGAGCAGTTCTTC. This gives the protein CASSLGGSGRKGDEQFF. The complete variable domain, with remaining parts taken from reference TRBV11-2 and TRBJ2-1, reads EAGVAQSPRYKIIEKRQSVAFWCNPISGHATLYWYQQILGQGPKLLIQFQNNGVVDDSQLPKDRFSAERLKGVDSTLKIQPAKLEDSAVYLCASSLGGSGRKGDEQFFGPGTRLTVL.

J is TRBJ2-3 and V is TRBV5-6; TRBD2 matches at 8 bases. This CDR3 is 15 amino acids long. Looked up from germline, CDR1 is SGHDT and CDR2 is YYEEEE. V gave up 1 base and J gave up 6 bases; unmatched junction bases: 7. CDR3 protein: CASSLLGAGGDTQYF. For the CDR3, the DNA is TGTGCCAGCAGCTTGCTCGGGGCGGGGGGCGATACGCAGTATTTT.

The chain combines TRBV6-6 with TRBJ2-3, with TRBD2 identical over 12 bases. The CDR3 consists of 16 residues. The V and J ends lost 6 bases and 3 bases, in that order; junction bases with no gene match: 7. Germline-derived CDR1 and CDR2 are MNHNY and SVGAGI (reference sequence). CDR3 sequence reads: CASSSRLAGVTDTQYF. CDR3 DNA: TGTGCCAGCAGCTCCCGACTAGCGGGAGTAACAGATACGCAGTATTTT.

A few counts support this clone. This sequence joins TRBV5-1 and TRBJ2-1; D uncertain. V lost 2 bases and J 0 bases, leaving 12 bases between the germline ends. Germline V gene sequence: CDR1 SGHRS, CDR2 YFSETQ. CDR3 length equals 16 residues. DNA of the CDR3: TGCGCCAGCAGCTTCGCGGAGCAGAGCTCCTACAATGAGCAGTTCTTC. Translation: CASSFAEQSSYNEQFF.

The rearrangement uses TRBV5-5 and TRBJ1-2; 8 bases are a match to TRBD1. The CDR3 has 16 residues. V trimming: 6 bases; J trimming: 4 bases; junction bases outside the gene matches: 14. CDR1 and CDR2 (germline): SGHKS, YYEKEE (reference sequence). CDR3 sequence (DNA): TGTGCCAGCACCACCCTCGCAGGGGGCGTAGGCTATGGCTACACCTTC. This gives the protein CASTTLAGGVGYGYTF.

This rearrangement joins TRBV14 to TRBJ2-3; TRBD2 might be the D (6 bases). The length of the CDR3 is 17 residues. The germline gives CDR1 SGHDN, CDR2 FVKESK. V was trimmed by 2 bases and J by 3 bases, leaving 18 bases between them. CDR3 region: CASSQITGTYLTDTQYF. The CDR3 DNA sequence: TGTGCCAGCAGCCAAATAACCGGGACTTACTTAACAGATACGCAGTATTTT.

This clone was recorded once. This chain uses TRBV18 with TRBJ1-4, with 7 bases fitting TRBD1. The CDR3 extends over 15 amino acids. The junction had 14 bases not matched to a gene; V was cut back by 4 bases and J by 12 bases. Germline CDR1 and CDR2: KGHSH and LQKENI. In DNA, the CDR3 is TGTGCCAGCTCACACAATGACGGACAGGTGGGAGAACTGTTTTTT. Amino acids: CASSHNDGQVGELFF.

This clone came up once. The chain has TRBV21-1 and TRBJ2-1; the table's D call of TRBD2 was not tested on the DNA. TRBV21-1 is reported as a pseudogene. The CDR3 is 12 residues long. The CDR3 region has the DNA TGTGCCAGCAGGGTAGATGACAATGAGCAGTTCTTC. Its translation is CASRVDDNEQFF.

The chain joins TRBV6-1 to TRBJ1-2, with D tentatively TRBD1 (6 bases). Looked up from germline, CDR1 is MNHNS and CDR2 is SASEGT. The CDR3 contains 16 residues. With 0 bases removed from V and 2 bases from J, the gap between germline ends came to 13 bases. The CDR3 bases are TGTGCCAGCAGTGAAGCCCTATTTACAGGGAACTATGGCTACACCTTC. This translates into CASSEALFTGNYGYTF.

The gene calls are TRBV18 and TRBJ2-5; D uncertain. Germline V gives CDR1 KGHSH, CDR2 LQKENI. The V and J ends lost 2 bases and 3 bases respectively, with 7 bases between them. The CDR3 spans 13 residues. CDR3 sequence (DNA): TGTGCCAGCTCACCAGTCAGTAAAGAGACCCAGTACTTC. Its protein is CASSPVSKETQYF.

CDR3 residues: CASNGQGNQPQHF. The CDR3 DNA reads TGTGCCAGCAACGGACAGGGCAATCAGCCCCAGCATTTT. V usage is TRBV2 and J usage is TRBJ1-5; 7 bases are shared with TRBD1. Per germline, CDR1 SNHLY and CDR2 FYNNEI. V lost 7 bases and J lost 2; bases outside the gene matches: 2. The CDR3 runs 13 residues.

This clone was detected once. V gene TRBV7-8 combines with J gene TRBJ1-1, with 7 positions matching TRBD1. CDR1 is SGHVS and CDR2 is FQNEAQ in the germline V gene. Trimming at V came to 4 bases and at J to 10 bases, leaving 18 bases not matched to a gene. CDR3 length: 16 amino acids. CDR3: CASSSSPARDSGGAFF. As DNA, the CDR3 is TGTGCCAGCAGCTCCTCGCCAGCCCGGGACAGCGGGGGAGCTTTCTTT.

The chain recombines TRBV6-5 with TRBJ2-2; D is ambiguous. Germline CDR1 and CDR2: MNHEY and SVGAGI. The CDR3 consists of 15 residues. V was cut by 6 bases and J by 0 bases, with 11 bases left in between. The CDR3 loop reads CASSLIPTNTGELFF. CDR3 nucleotides: TGTGCCAGCAGCCTGATACCTACGAACACCGGGGAGCTGTTTTTT.

This chain joins TRBV5-6 and TRBJ2-2; TRBD2 aligns across 11 bases. The CDR3 spans 17 residues. Germline values: CDR1 SGHDT, CDR2 YYEEEE. V shed 9 bases, J shed 2 bases, and the junction held 12 bases outside the gene matches. CDR3 nucleotide sequence: TGTGCCACTACTAGCGGGAGCGTCTATTTCAACACCGGGGAGCTGTTTTTT. Translated: CATTSGSVYFNTGELFF. Full variable domain (outside the CDR3, taken from reference TRBV5-6 and TRBJ2-2): DAGVTQSPTHLIKTRGQQVTLRCSPKSGHDTVSWYQQALGQGPQFIFQYYEEEERQRGNFPDRFSGHQFPNYSSELNVNALLLGDSALYLCATTSGSVYFNTGELFFGEGSRLTVL.

This chain joins TRBV7-8 and TRBJ2-3; 9 bases are a match to TRBD2. Germline V gene lookup returns CDR1 SGHVS and CDR2 FQNEAQ. The CDR3 consists of 16 residues. V was pared by 5 bases and J by 5 bases, with 11 bases of the junction left unmatched. This chain's CDR3 is CASSPPTSGYRDTQYF. For the CDR3, the DNA is TGTGCCAGCAGCCCACCGACTAGCGGCTATAGAGATACGCAGTATTTT.